This is a list of T cell receptor beta chains from one sample in a study of Graves' ophthalmopathy and Graves' hyperthyroidism. One entry per CDR3 protein, called by TCRdb with MiXCR from the multiplex PCR reads. The sample carries 400,000 or so distinct CDR3 sequences, roughly 15% recorded once. Input material: peripheral blood. These receptor sequences come from a woman under 30 with stable Graves' hyperthyroidism. The CDR3 runs from the conserved cysteine through the conserved F or W. D genes are given only for firm matches. Size tells how often a clone was seen (once, few, many) or the class of an expanded clone, and some rows leave it out.

J,V,size,D,CDR3,DNA
TRBJ1-2,TRBV13,many,-,CASSSTENYGYTF,TGTGCCAGCAGCTCGACGGAGAACTATGGCTACACCTTC
TRBJ1-1,TRBV11-2,many,TRBD1,CASSLRWTGGANTEAFF,TGTGCCAGCAGCTTGAGGTGGACAGGGGGCGCGAACACTGAAGCTTTCTTT
TRBJ2-7,TRBV20-1,many,TRBD1,CSATRLGQKNPSYEQYF,TGCAGTGCCACTCGCCTGGGACAGAAAAACCCTTCCTACGAGCAGTACTTC
TRBJ1-2,TRBV6-2/TRBV6-3,many,-,CASSYGLPGYTF,TGTGCCAGCAGTTACGGGCTACCTGGCTACACCTTC
TRBJ2-4,TRBV12-3/TRBV12-4,few,-,CASSLDQPVAKNIQYF,TGTGCCAGCAGTTTAGACCAACCTGTAGCCAAAAACATTCAGTACTTC
TRBJ1-2,TRBV3-1,few,-,CASSQEYLRDGAYGYTF,TGTGCCAGCAGCCAAGAATATTTACGGGACGGAGCATATGGCTACACCTTC
TRBJ2-7,TRBV28,-,TRBD1,CASSPRDSSKYEQYF,TGTGCCAGCAGTCCACGGGACAGCTCCAAGTACGAGCAGTACTTC
TRBJ2-4,TRBV7-3,many,TRBD1,CASSFIKDRRYF,TGTGCCAGCAGCTTCATTAAGGACAGGAGGTACTTC
TRBJ2-7,TRBV19,-,TRBD1,CASSDLRDSSYEQYF,TGTGCCAGTAGTGATCTCCGGGACAGCTCCTACGAGCAGTACTTC
TRBJ1-5,TRBV2,many,-,CASTPSPVALFDQPQHF,TGTGCCAGCACCCCTTCCCCGGTAGCGTTGTTCGATCAGCCCCAGCATTTT
TRBJ2-2,TRBV12-3/TRBV12-4,-,-,CASRFGGFEELFF,TGTGCCAGCAGGTTCGGAGGGTTCGAGGAGCTGTTTTTT